This T cell receptor (beta chain) emerged from a study of naive and memory T cell subsets. The CDR3 extends over 11 amino acids. With 5 bases removed from V and 2 bases from J, the gap between germline ends came to 4 bases. Turning to this clonotype: Its antigen is still unknown.

Study-wide points: Over 85% of naive TCR sequences appeared only once, unlike memory subsets. TCR counts from RNA may reflect activation-linked expression changes. Naive repertoires, especially CD8, held a few larger clonotypes, possibly memory cells re-expressing CD45RA.

CMV status came from CD4+ IFNgamma after overnight CMV lysate stimulation. After CD4 positive bead selection, the CD4-negative fraction gave CD8 T cells. Both TRBC1 and TRBC2 were covered by a beta constant-region primer of two equimolar oligonucleotides. The ligated cDNA underwent four PCR rounds using SP2 and nested alpha and beta constant-region primers. Each CDR3 protein gets one entry after TCRdb re-called the UMI-ligation and nested PCR reads with MiXCR. The sample holds approximately 140,000 distinct CDR3 sequences, approximately 21% seen once. Sequences were obtained from naive CD8+ T cells from blood. The TCR sequence derives from a human donor in good health. The rearrangement uses TRBV12-3 or TRBV12-4 and TRBJ2-7; D gene unclear. This chain's CDR3 is CASSNTYEQYF. In nucleotides, the CDR3 is TGTGCCAGCAGTAATACCTACGAGCAGTACTTC.